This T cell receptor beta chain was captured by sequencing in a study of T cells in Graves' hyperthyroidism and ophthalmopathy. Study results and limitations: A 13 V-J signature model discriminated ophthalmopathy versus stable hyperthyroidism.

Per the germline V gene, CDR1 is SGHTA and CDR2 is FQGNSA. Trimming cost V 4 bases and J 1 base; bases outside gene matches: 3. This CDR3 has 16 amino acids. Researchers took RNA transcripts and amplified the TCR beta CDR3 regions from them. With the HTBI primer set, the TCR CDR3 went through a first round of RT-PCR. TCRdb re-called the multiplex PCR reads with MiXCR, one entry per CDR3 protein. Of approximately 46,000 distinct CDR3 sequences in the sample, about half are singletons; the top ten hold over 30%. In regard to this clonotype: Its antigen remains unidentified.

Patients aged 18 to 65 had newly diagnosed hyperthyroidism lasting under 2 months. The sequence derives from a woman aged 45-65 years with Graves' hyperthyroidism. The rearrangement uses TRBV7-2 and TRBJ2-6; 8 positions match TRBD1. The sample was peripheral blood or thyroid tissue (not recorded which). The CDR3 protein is CASSSRTGSGANVLTF. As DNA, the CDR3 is TGTGCCAGCAGCTCCCGGACAGGGTCTGGGGCCAACGTCCTGACTTTC.